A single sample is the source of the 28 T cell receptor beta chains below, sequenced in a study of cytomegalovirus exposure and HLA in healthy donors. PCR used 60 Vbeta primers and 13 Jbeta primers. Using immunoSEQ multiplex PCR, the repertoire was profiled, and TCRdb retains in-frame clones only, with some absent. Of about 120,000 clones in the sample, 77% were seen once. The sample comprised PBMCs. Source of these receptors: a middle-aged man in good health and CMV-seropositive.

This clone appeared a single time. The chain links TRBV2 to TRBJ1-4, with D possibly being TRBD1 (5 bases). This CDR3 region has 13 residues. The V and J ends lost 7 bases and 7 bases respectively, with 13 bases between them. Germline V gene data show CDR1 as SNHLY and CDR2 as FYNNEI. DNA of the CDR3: TGTGCCAGCATGGACACGGAAGGTGAAAAACTGTTTTTT. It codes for CASMDTEGEKLFF.

This CDR3 is CASEVGMKDEQYF. CDR3 nucleotide sequence: TGTGCCAGCGAGGTTGGAATGAAGGACGAGCAGTACTTC. This sequence joins TRBV6-1 and TRBJ2-7; no clear D gene. This CDR3 is 13 amino acids long. With 8 bases removed from V and 5 bases from J, the gap between germline ends came to 16 bases. Germline V gene sequence: CDR1 MNHNS, CDR2 SASEGT.

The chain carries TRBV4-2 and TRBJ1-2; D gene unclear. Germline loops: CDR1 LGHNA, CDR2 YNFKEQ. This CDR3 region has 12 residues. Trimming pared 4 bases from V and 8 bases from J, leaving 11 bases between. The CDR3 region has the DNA TGTGCCAGCAGCCCCGGACGGGGAGGCTACACCTTC. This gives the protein CASSPGRGGYTF.

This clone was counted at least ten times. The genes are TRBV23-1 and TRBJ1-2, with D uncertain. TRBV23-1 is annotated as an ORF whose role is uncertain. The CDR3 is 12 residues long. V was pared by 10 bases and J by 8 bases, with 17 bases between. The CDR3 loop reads CATPWRRKGYTF. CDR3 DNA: TGCGCCACCCCGTGGCGGAGAAAAGGCTACACCTTC.

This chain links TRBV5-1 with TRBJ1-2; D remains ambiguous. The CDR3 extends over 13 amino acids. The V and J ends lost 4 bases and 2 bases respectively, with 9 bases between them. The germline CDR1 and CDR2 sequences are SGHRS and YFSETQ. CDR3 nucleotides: TGCGCCAGCAGCGCCGACGGGAACTATGGCTACACCTTC. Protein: CASSADGNYGYTF.

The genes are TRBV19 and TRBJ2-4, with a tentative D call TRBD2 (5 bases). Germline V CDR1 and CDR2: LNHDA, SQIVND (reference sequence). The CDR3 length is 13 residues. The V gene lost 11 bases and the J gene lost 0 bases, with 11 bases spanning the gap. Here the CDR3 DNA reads TGTGCCGCGAAAGGACTAGCCAAAAACATTCAGTACTTC. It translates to CAAKGLAKNIQYF.

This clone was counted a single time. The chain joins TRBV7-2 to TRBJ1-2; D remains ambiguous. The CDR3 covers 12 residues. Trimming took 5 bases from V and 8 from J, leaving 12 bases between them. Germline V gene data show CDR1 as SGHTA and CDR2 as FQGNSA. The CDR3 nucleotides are TGTGCCAGCAGCCGCCAGTCCCAAGGCTACACCTTC. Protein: CASSRQSQGYTF.

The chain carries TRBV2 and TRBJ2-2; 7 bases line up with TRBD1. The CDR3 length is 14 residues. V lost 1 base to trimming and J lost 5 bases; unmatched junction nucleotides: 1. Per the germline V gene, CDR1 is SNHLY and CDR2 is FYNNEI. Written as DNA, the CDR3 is TGTGCCAGCAGTGAAGGACAGGGAACCGGGGAGCTGTTTTTT. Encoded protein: CASSEGQGTGELFF.

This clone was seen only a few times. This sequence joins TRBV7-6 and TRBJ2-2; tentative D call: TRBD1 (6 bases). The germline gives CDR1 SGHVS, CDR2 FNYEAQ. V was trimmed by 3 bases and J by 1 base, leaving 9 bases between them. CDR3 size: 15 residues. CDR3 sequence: CASSFVTGNTGELFF. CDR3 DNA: TGTGCCAGCAGCTTCGTGACAGGGAACACCGGGGAGCTGTTTTTT.

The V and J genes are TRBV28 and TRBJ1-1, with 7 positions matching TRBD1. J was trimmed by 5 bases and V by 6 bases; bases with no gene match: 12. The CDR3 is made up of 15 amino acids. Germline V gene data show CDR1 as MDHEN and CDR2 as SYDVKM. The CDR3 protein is CASSRTGVRGTEAFF. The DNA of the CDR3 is TGTGCCAGCAGCCGGACAGGCGTGAGGGGGACTGAAGCTTTCTTT.

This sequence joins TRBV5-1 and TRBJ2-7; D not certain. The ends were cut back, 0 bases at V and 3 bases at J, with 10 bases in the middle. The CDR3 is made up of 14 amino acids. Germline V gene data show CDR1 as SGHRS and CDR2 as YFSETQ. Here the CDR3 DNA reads TGCGCCAGCAGCTTGGGCGCCTCTATCTACGAGCAGTACTTC. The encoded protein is CASSLGASIYEQYF.

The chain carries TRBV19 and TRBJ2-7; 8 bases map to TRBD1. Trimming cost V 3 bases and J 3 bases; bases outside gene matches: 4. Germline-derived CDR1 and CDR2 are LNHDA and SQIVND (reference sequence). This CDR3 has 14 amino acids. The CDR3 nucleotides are TGTGCCAGTAGTATTGGACAGGGTAGCTACGAGCAGTACTTC. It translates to CASSIGQGSYEQYF. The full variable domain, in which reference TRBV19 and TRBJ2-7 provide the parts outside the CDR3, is DGGITQSPKYLFRKEGQNVTLSCEQNLNHDAMYWYRQDPGQGLRLIYYSQIVNDFQKGDIAEGYSVSREKKESFPLTVTSAQKNPTAFYLCASSIGQGSYEQYFGPGTRLTVT.

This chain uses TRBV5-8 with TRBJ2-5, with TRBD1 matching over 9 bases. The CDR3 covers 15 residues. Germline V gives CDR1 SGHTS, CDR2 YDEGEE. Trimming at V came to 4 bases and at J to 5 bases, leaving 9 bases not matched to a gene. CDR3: CASSTGTGLSETQYF. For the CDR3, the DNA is TGTGCCAGCAGCACCGGGACAGGGCTCTCTGAGACCCAGTACTTC.

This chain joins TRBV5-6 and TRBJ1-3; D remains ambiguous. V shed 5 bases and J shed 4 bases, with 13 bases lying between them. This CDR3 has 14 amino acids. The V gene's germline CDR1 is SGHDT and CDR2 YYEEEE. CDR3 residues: CASSPARGGNTIYF. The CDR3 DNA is TGTGCCAGCAGTCCGGCGCGGGGAGGAAACACCATATATTTT.

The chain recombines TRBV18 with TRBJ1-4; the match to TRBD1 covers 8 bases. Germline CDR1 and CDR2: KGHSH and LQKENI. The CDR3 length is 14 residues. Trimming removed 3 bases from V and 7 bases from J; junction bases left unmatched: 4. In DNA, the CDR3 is TGTGCCAGCTCACCTCAGGGGGCGACTGAAAAACTGTTTTTT. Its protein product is CASSPQGATEKLFF.

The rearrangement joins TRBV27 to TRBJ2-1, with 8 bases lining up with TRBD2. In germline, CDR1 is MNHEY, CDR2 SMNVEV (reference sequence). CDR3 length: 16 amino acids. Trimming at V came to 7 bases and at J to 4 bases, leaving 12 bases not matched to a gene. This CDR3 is CASKEFAGGSYNEQFF. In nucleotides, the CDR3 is TGTGCCAGCAAAGAGTTTGCGGGGGGTAGTTACAATGAGCAGTTCTTC.

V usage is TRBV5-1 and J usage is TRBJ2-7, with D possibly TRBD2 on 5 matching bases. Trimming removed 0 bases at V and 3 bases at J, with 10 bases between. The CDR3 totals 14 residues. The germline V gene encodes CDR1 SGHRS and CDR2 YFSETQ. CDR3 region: CASSLASGIYEQYF. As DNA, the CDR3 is TGCGCCAGCAGCTTGGCTTCCGGGATCTACGAGCAGTACTTC.

The CDR3 nucleotides are TGTGCCAGCTCACCACCGAGCAGGTCTAATCAGCCCCAGCATTTT. Translating it yields CASSPPSRSNQPQHF. This chain connects TRBV18 to TRBJ1-5, with D hard to call. Germline assignment: CDR1 KGHSH and CDR2 LQKENI. The CDR3 length is 15 residues. Trimming cost V 0 bases and J 4 bases, with 10 bases left between them.

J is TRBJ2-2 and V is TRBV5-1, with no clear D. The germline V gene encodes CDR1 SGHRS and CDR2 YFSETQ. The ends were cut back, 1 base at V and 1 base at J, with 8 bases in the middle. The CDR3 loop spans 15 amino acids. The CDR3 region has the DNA TGCGCCAGCAGCTTGTTAACGGGGAACACCGGGGAGCTGTTTTTT. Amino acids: CASSLLTGNTGELFF. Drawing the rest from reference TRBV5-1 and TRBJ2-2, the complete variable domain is KAGVTQTPRYLIKTRGQQVTLSCSPISGHRSVSWYQQTPGQGLQFLFEYFSETQRNKGNFPGRFSGRQFSNSRSEMNVSTLELGDSALYLCASSLLTGNTGELFFGEGSRLTVL.

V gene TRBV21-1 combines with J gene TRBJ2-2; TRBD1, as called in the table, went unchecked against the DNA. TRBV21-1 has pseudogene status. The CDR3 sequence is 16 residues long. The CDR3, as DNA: TGTGCCATCCCCCCGACAGGGGGCTTGAACACCGGGGAGCTGTTTTTT. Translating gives CAIPPTGGLNTGELFF.

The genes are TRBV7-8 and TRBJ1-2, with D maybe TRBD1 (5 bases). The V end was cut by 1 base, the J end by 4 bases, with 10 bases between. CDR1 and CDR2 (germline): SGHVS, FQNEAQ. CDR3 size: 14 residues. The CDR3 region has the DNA TGTGCCAGCAGCTTAGGCCCAGACAGCTATGGCTACACCTTC. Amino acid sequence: CASSLGPDSYGYTF.

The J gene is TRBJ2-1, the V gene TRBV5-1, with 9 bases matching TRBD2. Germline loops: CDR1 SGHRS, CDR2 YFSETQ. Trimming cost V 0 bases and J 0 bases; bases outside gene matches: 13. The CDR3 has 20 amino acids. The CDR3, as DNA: TGCGCCAGCAGCTTGGTGGGAGCGGGGGGCTCAAAATCCTCCTACAATGAGCAGTTCTTC. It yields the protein CASSLVGAGGSKSSYNEQFF.

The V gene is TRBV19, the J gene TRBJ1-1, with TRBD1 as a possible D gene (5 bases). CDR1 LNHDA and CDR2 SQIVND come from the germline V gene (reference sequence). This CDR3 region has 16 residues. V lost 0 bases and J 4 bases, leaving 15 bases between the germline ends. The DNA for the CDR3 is TGTGCCAGTAGTATAGATAACCCTTATAGGGGCACTGAAGCTTTCTTT. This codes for CASSIDNPYRGTEAFF.

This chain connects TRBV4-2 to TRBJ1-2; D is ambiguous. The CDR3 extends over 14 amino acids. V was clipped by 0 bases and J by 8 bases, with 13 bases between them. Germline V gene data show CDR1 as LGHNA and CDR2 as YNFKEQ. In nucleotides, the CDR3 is TGTGCCAGCAGCCAAGATGGGGAGTCGAGCGGCTACACCTTC. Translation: CASSQDGESSGYTF.

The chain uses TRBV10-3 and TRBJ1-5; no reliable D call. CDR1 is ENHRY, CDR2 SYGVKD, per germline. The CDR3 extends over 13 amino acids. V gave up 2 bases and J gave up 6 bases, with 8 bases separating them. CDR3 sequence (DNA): TGTGCCATCAGTGAGCTTCGGGGTCAGCCCCAGCATTTT. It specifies CAISELRGQPQHF.

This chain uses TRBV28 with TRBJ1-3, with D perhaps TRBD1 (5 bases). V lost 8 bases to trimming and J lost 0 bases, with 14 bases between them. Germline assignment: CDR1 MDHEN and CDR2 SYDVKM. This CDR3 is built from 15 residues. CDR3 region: CASGQGWSSGNTIYF. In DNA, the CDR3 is TGTGCCAGCGGACAAGGTTGGAGCTCTGGAAACACCATATATTTT.

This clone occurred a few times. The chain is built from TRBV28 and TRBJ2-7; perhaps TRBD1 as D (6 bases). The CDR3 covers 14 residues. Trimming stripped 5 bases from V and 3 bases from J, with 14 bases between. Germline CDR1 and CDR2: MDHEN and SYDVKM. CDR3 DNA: TGTGCCAGCAGTCCAGCCGGGACATACTACGAGCAGTACTTC. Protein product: CASSPAGTYYEQYF.

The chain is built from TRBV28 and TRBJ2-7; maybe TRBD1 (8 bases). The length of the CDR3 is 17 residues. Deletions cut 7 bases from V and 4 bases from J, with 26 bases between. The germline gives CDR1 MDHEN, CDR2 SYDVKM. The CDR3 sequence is CASTSFSGGRGQYEQYF. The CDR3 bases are TGTGCCAGCACCTCTTTTTCGGGAGGCAGGGGGCAATACGAGCAGTACTTC.